These 11 T cell receptor beta chains originate from one sample sequenced in a study of circulating and synovial CD4+ cells in juvenile arthritis. Profiling relied on immunoSEQ multiplex PCR, and the TCRdb table lists in-frame clones only, not all of them. The table includes tens of thousands of clones, around 95% detected once. Input material: CD4+ T cells from blood. The source is a human donor with juvenile idiopathic arthritis.

The rearrangement links TRBV7-2 to TRBJ2-3; TRBD2 might be the D (5 bases). Germline V CDR1 and CDR2: SGHTA, FQGNSA. The length of the CDR3 is 14 residues. V lost 6 bases and J 5 bases, leaving 15 bases between the germline ends. The CDR3 DNA follows: TGTGCCAGCAGGCGGACTTTTCAGGAAGATACGCAGTATTTT. It yields the protein CASRRTFQEDTQYF. The full variable domain, with the rest looked up from reference TRBV7-2 and TRBJ2-3, is GAGVSQSPSNKVTEKGKDVELRCDPISGHTALYWYRQSLGQGLEFLIYFQGNSAPDKSGLPSDRFSAERTGGSVSTLTIQRTQQEDSAVYLCASRRTFQEDTQYFGPGTRLTVL.

The chain employs TRBV5-1 and TRBJ1-4; 9 bases fit TRBD1. The CDR3 sequence is 14 residues long. CDR1 is SGHRS and CDR2 is YFSETQ in the germline V gene. The J segment lost 6 bases and the V segment lost 3 bases, leaving 3 bases of the junction unmatched. CDR3 DNA sequence: TGCGCCAGCAGCTCCGGGACAGGGTATGAAAAACTGTTTTTT. It is translated as CASSSGTGYEKLFF.

This chain connects TRBV4-3 to TRBJ1-2; D is perhaps TRBD1 (5 bases). V shed 0 bases and J shed 2 bases, with 13 bases lying between them. The CDR3 spans 16 residues. Germline CDR1 LGHNA, CDR2 YSLEER. Here the CDR3 reads CASSQESGEQNYGYTF. CDR3 sequence (DNA): TGCGCCAGCAGCCAAGAGTCGGGGGAGCAGAACTATGGCTACACCTTC.

This clone was recorded once. V and J are TRBV6-5 and TRBJ2-7; 8 bases map to TRBD2. Germline assignment: CDR1 MNHEY and CDR2 SVGAGI. The length of the CDR3 is 13 residues. Losses at the gene ends were 5 bases for V and 5 bases for J; bases not matched to a gene: 5. This CDR3 reads CASSGLAHNEQYF. CDR3 nucleotides: TGTGCCAGCAGTGGACTAGCCCATAACGAGCAGTACTTC.

The rearrangement links TRBV4-2 to TRBJ2-7; a possible D gene is TRBD2 (5 bases). The CDR3 contains 13 residues. CDR1 and CDR2 from the germline V gene are LGHNA and YNFKEQ. The V gene lost 4 bases and the J gene lost 5 bases, with 12 bases spanning the gap. CDR3 in amino acids: CASSPLTSDEQYF. The CDR3 bases are TGTGCCAGCAGCCCTTTAACTAGTGACGAGCAGTACTTC.

This rearrangement joins TRBV7-2 to TRBJ2-3, with 12 bases matching TRBD2. This CDR3 spans 17 amino acids. Germline trimming cut 0 bases from V and 5 bases from J; bases unmatched to any gene: 6. Germline V gives CDR1 SGHTA, CDR2 FQGNSA. The CDR3 nucleotides are TGTGCCAGCAGCTTAGCAGGACTAGCGGGGTTAAGAGATACGCAGTATTTT. Protein: CASSLAGLAGLRDTQYF.

The CDR3 loop is CASSEDGEKLFF. CDR3 nucleotide sequence: TGTGCCAGCAGTGAAGATGGCGAAAAACTGTTTTTT. This chain connects TRBV6-1 to TRBJ1-4, with no clear D. Germline lookup yields CDR1 MNHNS and CDR2 SASEGT. This CDR3 is 12 amino acids long. V lost 1 base and J lost 8, with 5 bases in between.

On this clone: Other nucleotide sequences in the sample specify the same CDR3. The V gene is TRBV11-3, the J gene TRBJ1-6, with 7 bases lining up with TRBD1. The V gene end was trimmed by 3 bases and the J gene end by 13 bases; junction bases not matched to a gene: 6. Germline CDR1 SGHNT, CDR2 YENEEA. The CDR3 consists of 13 residues. The CDR3 reads CASSFDRESPLHF. The CDR3 DNA follows: TGTGCCAGCAGCTTCGACAGGGAATCCCCCCTCCACTTT.

The chain combines TRBV7-8 with TRBJ2-1; maybe TRBD2 (6 bases). V was pared by 1 base and J by 4 bases, with 14 bases between. The CDR3 length is 16 residues. The germline V gene encodes CDR1 SGHVS and CDR2 FQNEAQ. In DNA, the CDR3 is TGTGCCAGCAGCTTAGAGAGGCGGGGCCCTTACAATGAGCAGTTCTTC. This sequence encodes CASSLERRGPYNEQFF.

The chain couples TRBV5-1 to TRBJ2-3; tentatively, D is TRBD1 (5 bases). Looked up from germline, CDR1 is SGHRS and CDR2 is YFSETQ. The CDR3 length is 14 residues. Trimming shortened V by 7 bases and J by 2 bases, and 14 bases separated the two germline ends. The CDR3 loop is CASGRQPPTDTQYF. In DNA form, the CDR3 reads TGCGCCAGCGGTAGACAGCCCCCCACAGATACGCAGTATTTT.

The chain employs TRBV30 and TRBJ1-1, with 9 bases aligning to TRBD1. The germline V gene has CDR1 GTSNPN and CDR2 SVGIG (reference sequence). V was pared by 3 bases and J by 10 bases, with 12 bases of the junction left unmatched. This CDR3 is 14 amino acids long. The DNA of the CDR3 is TGTGCCTGGAGCGCGGGACAGGGCTTTTTTGGAGCTTTCTTT. Translating it yields CAWSAGQGFFGAFF.